One sample yielded the 14 T cell receptor beta chains listed below, sequenced in a study of T-cell memory formation after mild COVID-19. TCRdb used MiXCR to reprocess the 5' RACE reads, holding one entry per CDR3 protein. This table has a few hundred thousand distinct CDR3 sequences, approximately 15% appearing once. The specimen was PBMCs or a T cell subset sorted from them (not recorded which). All receptors derive from a man aged 18 to 35 who had mild COVID-19 (a few samples of this study predate the infection). Cell type and time point are not known.

This clonotype has a handful of counts. The genes are TRBV18 and TRBJ2-3; a weak D match, TRBD2 (7 bases). The V end lost 3 bases, the J end lost 2 bases, and 18 bases lay between the germline ends. Germline V gene sequence: CDR1 KGHSH, CDR2 LQKENI. The CDR3 extends over 17 amino acids. The CDR3 region is CASSPGRGGLITDTQYF. The CDR3 nucleotides are TGTGCCAGCTCACCCGGCAGAGGGGGACTAATCACAGATACGCAGTATTTT.

There are a few counts of this clonotype. The rearrangement links TRBV5-1 to TRBJ2-2; 7 nucleotides line up with TRBD1. V lost 5 bases, J lost 0 bases, and 7 bases stayed unmatched. Germline loops: CDR1 SGHRS, CDR2 YFSETQ. This CDR3 region has 16 residues. CDR3 in DNA: TGCGCCAGCAGACACTCCGGGACAGCGAACACCGGGGAGCTGTTTTTT. Residues: CASRHSGTANTGELFF. The variable domain in full, completed from reference TRBV5-1 and TRBJ2-2, reads KAGVTQTPRYLIKTRGQQVTLSCSPISGHRSVSWYQQTPGQGLQFLFEYFSETQRNKGNFPGRFSGRQFSNSRSEMNVSTLELGDSALYLCASRHSGTANTGELFFGEGSRLTVL.

J is TRBJ2-1 and V is TRBV6-2 or TRBV6-3; 10 bases match TRBD2. With 5 bases clipped from V and 8 bases from J, the junction kept 12 bases outside the gene matches. Germline values: CDR1 MNHEY, CDR2 SVGEGT. This CDR3 is built from 16 residues. CDR3 bases: TGTGCCAGCAGTACCGAGTTAGCGGGGGGAATAGATGAGCAGTTCTTC. This gives the protein CASSTELAGGIDEQFF.

This clonotype has only a few counts. This chain links TRBV5-1 with TRBJ2-7, with 9 bases matching TRBD1. V dropped 2 bases and J dropped 0; count of bases not matched to a gene: 3. The CDR3 totals 15 residues. The germline V gene encodes CDR1 SGHRS and CDR2 YFSETQ. The CDR3 nucleotides are TGCGCCAGCAGCTTTACAGGGGGCAGCTCCTACGAGCAGTACTTC. Its translation is CASSFTGGSSYEQYF.

This clonotype came up a few times. This chain joins TRBV5-4 and TRBJ2-1; D is uncertain. V was trimmed by 2 bases and J by 7 bases, leaving 10 bases between them. From germline, CDR1 is SGHNT and CDR2 YYREEE (reference sequence). The CDR3 contains 13 residues. The CDR3: CASSFSLGNEQFF. CDR3 DNA: TGTGCCAGCAGCTTCTCCCTTGGTAATGAGCAGTTCTTC.

The chain employs TRBV7-9 and TRBJ1-4; D may be TRBD1 (6 bases). The CDR3 has 16 amino acids. Trimming shortened V by 6 bases and J by 2 bases, and 16 bases separated the two germline ends. Germline-derived CDR1 and CDR2 are SEHNR and FQNEAQ (reference sequence). The CDR3 reads CASSTGGAYTNEKLFF. CDR3 nucleotide sequence: TGTGCCAGCAGTACCGGGGGGGCATATACTAATGAAAAACTGTTTTTT.

This clonotype has just a few counts. J is TRBJ2-7 and V is TRBV9, with D perhaps assigned TRBD1 or TRBD2 (5 bases each). The CDR3 runs 13 residues. The V end lost 2 bases, the J end lost 7 bases, and 13 bases lay between the germline ends. Germline V gene sequence: CDR1 SGDLS, CDR2 YYNGEE. CDR3 region: CASSVTDGTEQYV. For the CDR3, the DNA is TGTGCCAGCAGCGTTACCGACGGGACGGAGCAGTACGTC.

In this sample, this clonotype turned up a few times. The rearrangement joins TRBV20-1 to TRBJ1-5; TRBD1 matches at 7 bases. CDR1 is DFQATT, CDR2 SNEGSKA, per germline (reference sequence). The junction had 13 bases not matched to a gene; V was cut back by 0 bases and J by 5 bases. There are 17 residues in the CDR3. CDR3 region: CSARDPLNRGGHQPQHF. CDR3 DNA sequence: TGCAGTGCTAGAGATCCCCTCAACAGGGGCGGTCATCAGCCCCAGCATTTT.

The chain has TRBV11-2 and TRBJ2-1; 9 nucleotides agree with TRBD2. The CDR3 has 16 residues. The ends lost 3 bases at V and 4 bases at J; junction bases unmatched: 7. Germline V gene data show CDR1 as SGHAT and CDR2 as FQNNGV. CDR3 amino acids: CASSLSWTSVYNEQFF. CDR3 nucleotides: TGTGCCAGCAGCTTGTCCTGGACTAGCGTTTACAATGAGCAGTTCTTC.

This chain uses TRBV18 with TRBJ2-3, with 10 bases aligning to TRBD2. Germline loops: CDR1 KGHSH, CDR2 LQKENI. CDR3 length: 16 residues. V dropped 3 bases and J dropped 5; count of bases not matched to a gene: 8. CDR3 DNA sequence: TGTGCCAGCTCACCTCTAGCGGGGGCTCTACGAGATACGCAGTATTTT. This translates into CASSPLAGALRDTQYF.

This clonotype was seen a few times. The chain has TRBV6-2 or TRBV6-3 and TRBJ2-7; the D gene is possibly TRBD1 (5 bases). The V and J ends lost 3 bases and 3 bases respectively, with 9 bases between them. This CDR3 contains 13 residues. CDR1 MNHEY and CDR2 SVGEGT come from the germline V gene. The CDR3 loop is CASSYPGNYEQYV. DNA of the CDR3: TGTGCCAGCAGTTATCCAGGGAACTACGAGCAGTACGTC.

This clonotype was seen repeatedly, ten times or more. V is TRBV11-2 and J is TRBJ2-7; tentatively, D is TRBD2 (5 bases). Germline CDR1 reads SGHAT; CDR2 reads FQNNGV. Trimming pared 5 bases from V and 4 bases from J, leaving 9 bases between. The CDR3 has 12 residues. The CDR3 nucleotides are TGTGCCAGCAGCGCTTCGGGGTACGAGCAGTACTTC. It codes for CASSASGYEQYF.

The V call is TRBV7-2, the J call TRBJ2-7; TRBD1 aligns across 9 bases. Germline V gives CDR1 SGHTA, CDR2 FQGNSA. The V and J ends lost 5 bases and 1 base, in that order; junction bases with no gene match: 12. CDR3 length: 17 amino acids. In DNA, the CDR3 is TGTGCCAGCAGCACGCGTGGGGCGGGACAGGGTTCCTACGAGCAGTACTTC. Its translation is CASSTRGAGQGSYEQYF.

This chain uses TRBV23-1 with TRBJ1-1, with D perhaps TRBD1 (6 bases). Being an ORF, TRBV23-1 has a function that is uncertain. The V gene lost 10 bases and the J gene lost 2 bases, with 20 bases spanning the gap. The CDR3 covers 15 residues. The CDR3: CANAGTQGSNTEAFF. For the CDR3, the DNA is TGCGCCAACGCTGGGACACAGGGCTCAAACACTGAAGCTTTCTTT.